The 3 T cell receptor beta chains below come from one sample, sequenced in a study of CD8+CD57+ T cells in acquired aplastic anemia. For sequencing, patients were chosen who had shown expansion of CD8+CD57+ cells by flow cytometry. Genomic DNA provided the template from which TCR beta VDJ and CDR3 profiles were obtained. TCRdb re-called the reads with MiXCR, one entry per CDR3 protein. The sample includes 180,000 or so distinct CDR3 sequences, less than 50% of them seen just once. Sequencing was performed on sorted CD4+, CD8+, or CD8+CD57+ T cells (not recorded which) from PBMCs. These receptors all come from a human donor with aplastic anemia.

This clonotype was seen ten or more times. The genes are TRBV5-1 and TRBJ2-7; D unresolved. This CDR3 region has 12 residues. V shed 4 bases and J shed 5 bases, with 10 bases lying between them. Germline CDR1 and CDR2: SGHRS and YFSETQ. The CDR3 spells CASSAHHNEQYF. The CDR3 coding sequence is TGCGCCAGCAGCGCCCATCATAACGAGCAGTACTTC. The whole variable domain, remainder taken from reference TRBV5-1 and TRBJ2-7, is KAGVTQTPRYLIKTRGQQVTLSCSPISGHRSVSWYQQTPGQGLQFLFEYFSETQRNKGNFPGRFSGRQFSNSRSEMNVSTLELGDSALYLCASSAHHNEQYFGPGTRLTVT.

The chain employs TRBV10-3 and TRBJ2-5; the match to TRBD1 covers 8 bases. The CDR3 length is 13 residues. The V and J ends lost 9 bases and 3 bases, in that order; junction bases with no gene match: 6. Per germline, CDR1 ENHRY and CDR2 SYGVKD. CDR3 bases: TGTGCCATACAGGGGGTGGGGGAAGAGACCCAGTACTTC. Its protein product is CAIQGVGEETQYF.

The table lists this clonotype with a few counts. This chain joins TRBV10-3 and TRBJ1-5; D not certain. Trimming stripped 3 bases from V and 7 bases from J, with 10 bases between. Germline loops: CDR1 ENHRY, CDR2 SYGVKD. The CDR3 is made up of 13 amino acids. The CDR3 loop is CAISDGDNQPQHF. For the CDR3, the DNA is TGTGCCATCAGTGATGGAGACAACCAGCCCCAGCATTTT.